This T cell receptor (beta chain) was sequenced in a study of blood T cells in healthy people across ages. Alongside a J-beta primer mix, a sample-barcoded 5' primer served in a second PCR lasting 7 to 11 cycles. TCRdb passed the 5' RACE reads through MiXCR, listing each CDR3 protein once. The sample yields 1.5 million to 2 million distinct CDR3 sequences, roughly 30% seen once. Germline V gene sequence: CDR1 DFQATT, CDR2 SNEGSKA (reference sequence). Trimming removed 4 bases from V and 0 bases from J; junction bases left unmatched: 9. The CDR3 spans 15 residues. All donors came from Russia, were Caucasian and healthy, and spanned ages roughly 6 to 100.

The receptor was isolated from a woman aged 30 to 39 in good health. J is TRBJ2-7 and V is TRBV20-1; 7 bases align to TRBD2. The material sequenced was blood. In DNA form, the CDR3 reads TGCAGTGCTAACCCCTCTAGCGGAAGCTCCTACGAGCAGTACTTC. It specifies CSANPSSGSSYEQYF.